This paragraph covers one TCR beta chain sequence. Its antigen is currently unknown. Original methodology: Sequence data from immunoSEQ were junction-only and lacked quality scores; consequently, filtering differed. The repertoire was sequenced with immunoSEQ multiplex PCR; TCRdb's copy has only in-frame clones and lacks some. The DNA gave D and trimming, while V, J and clone size come from that table. The sample gives 550,000 to 800,000 clones, under 80% of which show up once; approximately 1.7% is in the top ten. The germline V gene has CDR1 MDHEN and CDR2 SYDVKM. V was pared by 7 bases and J by 1 base, with 10 bases between. This CDR3 has 13 residues. This entry comes from a study of shared clonotypes between healthy human individuals. Splitting the CD4+ cells yielded a CD45RA+ naive subset and a CD45RA-negative memory subset. Study-level findings and limits: Among donors, clonotype sharing was expected to be affected by sequencing depth.

Source material: memory CD4+ T cells sorted from blood. Regarding subset: CD45RA-negative fraction. This chain joins TRBV28 and TRBJ2-5; D is unclear. This receptor was obtained from a woman aged 25 to 39 in good health. CDR3 sequence: CASNDGSQETQYF. CDR3 DNA: TGTGCCAGCAATGACGGCAGCCAAGAGACCCAGTACTTC.